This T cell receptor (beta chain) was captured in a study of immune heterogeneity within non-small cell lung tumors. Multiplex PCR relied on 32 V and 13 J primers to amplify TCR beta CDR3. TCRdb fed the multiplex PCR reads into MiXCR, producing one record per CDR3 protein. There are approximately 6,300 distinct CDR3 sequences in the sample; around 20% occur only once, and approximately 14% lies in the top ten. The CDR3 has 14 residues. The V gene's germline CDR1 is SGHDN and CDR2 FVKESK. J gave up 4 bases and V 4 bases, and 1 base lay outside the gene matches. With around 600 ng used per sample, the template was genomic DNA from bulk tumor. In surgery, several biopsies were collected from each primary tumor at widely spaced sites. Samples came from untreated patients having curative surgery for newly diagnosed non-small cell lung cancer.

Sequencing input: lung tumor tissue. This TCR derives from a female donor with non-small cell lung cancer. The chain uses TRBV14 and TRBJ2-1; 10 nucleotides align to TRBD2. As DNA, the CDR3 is TGTGCCAGCAGCCCACTAGCGGGATACAATGAGCAGTTCTTC. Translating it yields CASSPLAGYNEQFF.